This T cell receptor beta chain was documented in a study of T cell responses to AZD1222 COVID-19 vaccine. CDR1 SNHLY and CDR2 FYNNEI come from the germline V gene. V gave up 4 bases and J gave up 0 bases; unmatched junction bases: 11. The CDR3 is made up of 17 amino acids. This clone has a single count. TCRdb keeps only in-frame clones here, not all; method: immunoSEQ multiplex PCR. The sample lists around 97,000 clones, 91% seen once, with 45% in the top ten. V usage is TRBV2 and J usage is TRBJ1-1; TRBD1 matches 7 bases. This sample comprised peripheral blood, obtained on day 0 of AZD1222 vaccination. This receptor was obtained from an adult in good health. This CDR3 is CASSAQGGRRVNTEAFF. The CDR3 nucleotides read TGTGCCAGCAGTGCCCAGGGGGGGCGAAGGGTGAACACTGAAGCTTTCTTT.